The rows below give T cell receptor beta chains drawn from one sample of a study of T-cell reconstitution after alpha-beta-depleted transplantation in children. TCRdb reprocessed the PCR reads with MiXCR, giving one entry per CDR3 protein. Altogether about 610,000 distinct CDR3 sequences are present, under 12% being singletons, with the ten largest covering about 4.3%. The source material was PBMCs from the stem cell graft donor, sampled from the stem cell graft. These receptors all stem from a human donor who donated a stem cell graft to a child with acute myeloid leukemia. CDR3s include the opening cysteine and the closing phenylalanine or tryptophan. Each record gives: D gene, clone size, J gene, V gene, CDR3 DNA, CDR3 protein. D genes are given only for firm matches. Size values are once, few and many counts, or a class for expanded clones, and some rows have none.

D: TRBD1; size: many; J: TRBJ1-1; V: TRBV20-1; DNA: TGCAGTGCTCTTGACAGGGGACGGGGGATGAACACTGAAGCTTTCTTT; CDR3: CSALDRGRGMNTEAFF
D: .; size: many; J: TRBJ1-1; V: TRBV29-1; DNA: TGCAGCGTCGACAGCAACCTGAACACTGAAGCTTTCTTT; CDR3: CSVDSNLNTEAFF
D: TRBD1; size: .; J: TRBJ2-1; V: TRBV29-1; DNA: TGCAGCATCCTCGGGACAGGGGGCCGCTACAATGAGCAGTTCTTC; CDR3: CSILGTGGRYNEQFF
D: .; size: .; J: TRBJ2-3; V: TRBV3-1; DNA: TGTGCCTCCTCGAAACAGGGAGGTTGGACAGATACGCAGTATTTT; CDR3: CASSKQGGWTDTQYF
D: .; size: many; J: TRBJ2-1; V: TRBV18; DNA: TGTGCCAGCTCACCTGCAGGGGGGAACAATGAGCAGTTCTTC; CDR3: CASSPAGGNNEQFF
D: .; size: many; J: TRBJ2-5; V: TRBV20-1; DNA: TGCAGTGCTAGAGAATCCCGCGGGCGCGGGCAAGAGACCCAGTACTTC; CDR3: CSARESRGRGQETQYF
D: TRBD2; size: few; J: TRBJ2-7; V: TRBV6-1; DNA: TGTGCCAGCAGGGCGGAAGCTAGCGGGAACACCTACTACGAGCAGTACTTC; CDR3: CASRAEASGNTYYEQYF
D: .; size: .; J: TRBJ2-5; V: TRBV29-1; DNA: TGCAGCGTTAAACCGCGTTTGGAGACCCAGTACTTC; CDR3: CSVKPRLETQYF
D: .; size: .; J: TRBJ2-5; V: TRBV7-2; DNA: TGTGCCAGCAGCTTGACGGGCGCGAGTGGAGAGACCCAGTACTTC; CDR3: CASSLTGASGETQYF
D: TRBD2; size: many; J: TRBJ2-3; V: TRBV13; DNA: TGTGCCAGCAGCTTCGATGGGACTAGCGGGAGCGCAGATACGCAGTATTTT; CDR3: CASSFDGTSGSADTQYF
D: .; size: many; J: TRBJ2-7; V: TRBV12-3/TRBV12-4; DNA: TGTGCCAGCAGTTTAGGTTGGGCCTACGAGCAGTACTTC; CDR3: CASSLGWAYEQYF
D: TRBD1; size: .; J: TRBJ2-1; V: TRBV4-2; DNA: TGTGCCAGCAGCCAAGTTAGTGTTGGACAGGGGAACAATGAGCAGTTCTTC; CDR3: CASSQVSVGQGNNEQFF
D: .; size: few; J: TRBJ1-2; V: TRBV29-1; DNA: TGCAGCGTTGAACCGGCAGGGTGGGAGAACTATGGCTACACCTTC; CDR3: CSVEPAGWENYGYTF
D: .; size: few; J: TRBJ1-2; V: TRBV3-1; DNA: TGTGCCAGCAGCCCCTACCGGCAGCGTTATGGCTACACCTTC; CDR3: CASSPYRQRYGYTF
D: .; size: few; J: TRBJ1-5; V: TRBV20-1; DNA: TGCAGTGCTCAAGGGGGGAATCAGCCCCAGCATTTT; CDR3: CSAQGGNQPQHF
D: .; size: .; J: TRBJ2-7; V: TRBV20-1; DNA: TGCAGTGCTCCGCGGGGTAGCGTAGGAACCTACGAGCAGTACTTC; CDR3: CSAPRGSVGTYEQYF
D: TRBD2; size: few; J: TRBJ2-1; V: TRBV5-1; DNA: TGCGCCAGCAGCTTGGTTGGAGCGGGGGGCGGTGAGCAGTTCTTC; CDR3: CASSLVGAGGGEQFF
D: TRBD2; size: .; J: TRBJ2-5; V: TRBV30; DNA: TGTGCCTGGAGCGCCTTTAGCGGGATGGCGGAGACCCAGTACTTC; CDR3: CAWSAFSGMAETQYF
D: .; size: many; J: TRBJ1-1; V: TRBV6-2/TRBV6-3; DNA: TGTGCCAGCAGCGCCCTCGGTCAATTGAACACTGAAGCTTTCTTT; CDR3: CASSALGQLNTEAFF
D: TRBD2; size: .; J: TRBJ2-7; V: TRBV6-2/TRBV6-3; DNA: TGTGCCAGCGGACTAGCGGGAGGGCTTGGCGAGCAGTACTTC; CDR3: CASGLAGGLGEQYF
D: .; size: many; J: TRBJ2-1; V: TRBV12-5; DNA: TGTGCTAGTGCTTCCCGCGGTGAGCAGTTCTTC; CDR3: CASASRGEQFF
D: .; size: few; J: TRBJ1-1; V: TRBV12-3/TRBV12-4; DNA: TGTGCCAGCAGTTTAGCGCGGGATTGGGGTGAGAACACTGAAGCTTTCTTT; CDR3: CASSLARDWGENTEAFF
D: .; size: many; J: TRBJ2-4; V: TRBV21-1; DNA: TGTGCCAGCAGCAAGGGTCTGGGGGCCAAAAACATTCAGTACTTC; CDR3: CASSKGLGAKNIQYF
D: TRBD1; size: many; J: TRBJ2-7; V: TRBV6-1; DNA: TGTGCCAGCAGTACCACCCCGGGACAGTCCTACGAGCAGTACTTC; CDR3: CASSTTPGQSYEQYF
D: .; size: many; J: TRBJ2-6; V: TRBV15; DNA: TGTGCCACCTCTGCAACCAGACAGACGGGGGCCAACGTCCTGACTTTC; CDR3: CATSATRQTGANVLTF
D: TRBD1; size: few; J: TRBJ2-5; V: TRBV12-3/TRBV12-4; DNA: TGTGCCAGCAGTCCCAAACCCGGGACAGGAGTCCAAGAGACCCAGTACTTC; CDR3: CASSPKPGTGVQETQYF
D: .; size: many; J: TRBJ1-2; V: TRBV5-1; DNA: TGCGCCAGCAGTGGGACACTTGGCTACACCTTC; CDR3: CASSGTLGYTF
D: .; size: .; J: TRBJ2-5; V: TRBV5-1; DNA: TGCGCCAGCAGCTCATTAACGGCCGGGGAGACCCAGTACTTC; CDR3: CASSSLTAGETQYF
D: .; size: many; J: TRBJ2-7; V: TRBV24-1; DNA: TGTGCCACCAGTGCCCCAGGGTCCGCATACGAGCAGTACTTC; CDR3: CATSAPGSAYEQYF
D: .; size: many; J: TRBJ1-5; V: TRBV28; DNA: TGTGCCAGCAGTTTCTTGGGGCCCCAGCATTTT; CDR3: CASSFLGPQHF
D: .; size: many; J: TRBJ2-1; V: TRBV10-3; DNA: TGTGCCATCAGTGAGTCGACCAATGAGCAGTTCTTC; CDR3: CAISESTNEQFF
D: .; size: .; J: TRBJ1-1; V: TRBV20-1; DNA: TGCAGTGCTAGAGATCCCAGGGACACTGAAGCTTTCTTT; CDR3: CSARDPRDTEAFF
D: TRBD1; size: .; J: TRBJ2-7; V: TRBV20-1; DNA: TGCAGTGCTAGAGAAGCCGGGACAGGGGTCGAGCAGTACTTC; CDR3: CSAREAGTGVEQYF
D: TRBD2; size: few; J: TRBJ2-3; V: TRBV7-2; DNA: TGTGCCAGCAGCTTAGTGTCCGGGGGAGGGCATTCAGATACGCAGTATTTT; CDR3: CASSLVSGGGHSDTQYF
D: .; size: few; J: TRBJ1-4; V: TRBV28; DNA: TGTGCCAGCAGTCCCCCATCCATCGCAACTAATGAAAAACTGTTTTTT; CDR3: CASSPPSIATNEKLFF
D: TRBD1; size: few; J: TRBJ2-4; V: TRBV10-3; DNA: TGTGCCATCAGTGAGCCAGACAGGGACCCGAAAAACATTCAGTACTTC; CDR3: CAISEPDRDPKNIQYF
D: TRBD1; size: many; J: TRBJ1-2; V: TRBV5-1; DNA: TGCGCCAGCAGCTTGCCCCCAGGGGGCCTTAACTATGGCTACACCTTC; CDR3: CASSLPPGGLNYGYTF
D: TRBD2; size: few; J: TRBJ2-1; V: TRBV3-1; DNA: TGTGCCAGCAGCCCCGGAACGGGACTAGCGCACTACAATGAGCAGTTCTTC; CDR3: CASSPGTGLAHYNEQFF
D: TRBD2; size: many; J: TRBJ2-2; V: TRBV28; DNA: TGTGCCAGCAGCCCCGGAGCGGGAGTGAGCGGGGAGCTGTTTTTT; CDR3: CASSPGAGVSGELFF
D: .; size: .; J: TRBJ2-7; V: TRBV30; DNA: TGTGCCTGGAGTGTATCCCGTCGGGACGAGCAGTACTTC; CDR3: CAWSVSRRDEQYF
D: .; size: .; J: TRBJ2-5; V: TRBV5-1; DNA: TGCGCCAGCAGCTTGGGATCGATCGGAAATCTGGTCCAAGAGACCCAGTACTTC; CDR3: CASSLGSIGNLVQETQYF
D: .; size: many; J: TRBJ2-7; V: TRBV12-3/TRBV12-4; DNA: TGTGCCAGCAGTTCCAGCGGGTACTCCTACGAGCAGTACTTC; CDR3: CASSSSGYSYEQYF
D: TRBD2; size: many; J: TRBJ2-2; V: TRBV12-3/TRBV12-4; DNA: TGTGCCAGCAGTTTAGTTGCGGGAGGAACCGGGGAGCTGTTTTTT; CDR3: CASSLVAGGTGELFF
D: TRBD1; size: few; J: TRBJ2-3; V: TRBV20-1; DNA: TGCAGTGCTAGCCCCCCGACAGGGAACACAGATACGCAGTATTTT; CDR3: CSASPPTGNTDTQYF
D: .; size: .; J: TRBJ2-7; V: TRBV20-1; DNA: TGCAGTGCTCGCGGTTCACCTGATTACGAGCAGTACTTC; CDR3: CSARGSPDYEQYF
D: .; size: .; J: TRBJ1-5; V: TRBV5-6; DNA: TGTGCCAGCAGCCTAAACAGGGACGATCAGCCCCAGCATTTT; CDR3: CASSLNRDDQPQHF
D: .; size: .; J: TRBJ2-7; V: TRBV29-1; DNA: TGCAGCGTTGAGGGAGGGGGCTCGTACGAGCAGTACTTC; CDR3: CSVEGGGSYEQYF
D: .; size: few; J: TRBJ1-3; V: TRBV15; DNA: TGTGCCACCATGGGGCCTAGAAACACCATATATTTT; CDR3: CATMGPRNTIYF
D: .; size: few; J: TRBJ2-3; V: TRBV7-2; DNA: TGTGCCAGCAGCCCTAGGGTATTGGCGCAGGGGCCTATCGCCGCCACAGATACGCAGTATTTT; CDR3: CASSPRVLAQGPIAATDTQYF
D: TRBD2; size: .; J: TRBJ2-7; V: TRBV5-1; DNA: TGCGCCAGCAGCCCTCGGGGTCGGGGGGGCTACGAGCAGTACTTC; CDR3: CASSPRGRGGYEQYF
D: TRBD1; size: few; J: TRBJ2-2; V: TRBV4-1; DNA: TGCGCCAGCACCGACAGGGCCGGGGAGCTGTTTTTT; CDR3: CASTDRAGELFF
D: TRBD2; size: .; J: TRBJ2-5; V: TRBV20-1; DNA: TGCAGTGCCCAAGGACTAGCGGGAGGGGAGTACCAAGAGACCCAGTACTTC; CDR3: CSAQGLAGGEYQETQYF
D: TRBD2; size: .; J: TRBJ2-7; V: TRBV27; DNA: TGTGCCAGCAAGCCTTTCCTAGCGGGAGATTACGAGCAGTACTTC; CDR3: CASKPFLAGDYEQYF